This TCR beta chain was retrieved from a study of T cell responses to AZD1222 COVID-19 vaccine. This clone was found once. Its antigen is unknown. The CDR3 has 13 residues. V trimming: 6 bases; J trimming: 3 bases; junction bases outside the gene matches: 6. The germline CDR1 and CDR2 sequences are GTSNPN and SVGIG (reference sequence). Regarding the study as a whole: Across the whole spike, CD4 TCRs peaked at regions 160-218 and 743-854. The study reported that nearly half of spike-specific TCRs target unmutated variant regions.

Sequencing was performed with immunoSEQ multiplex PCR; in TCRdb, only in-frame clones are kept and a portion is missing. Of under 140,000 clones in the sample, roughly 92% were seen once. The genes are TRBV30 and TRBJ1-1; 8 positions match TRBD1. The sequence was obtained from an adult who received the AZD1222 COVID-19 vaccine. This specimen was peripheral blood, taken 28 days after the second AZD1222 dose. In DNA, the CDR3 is TGTGCCTGCAACAGGGGGTCGGACACTGAAGCTTTCTTT. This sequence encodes CACNRGSDTEAFF.